This record looks at one TCR beta chain sequence and its context. The antigen is not known. This entry comes from a study of OX40 agonist ivuxolimab in advanced cancers. Across the study: Mean age 60 years, range roughly 20 to 85; 82.7% male.

Study results and limitations: With doses of 0.1 to 3.0 mg/kg, CD4+ and CD8+ blood T cells had undergone clonal expansion by week 6. Some nonresponders additionally presented with little normalized T-cell clonal expansion.

With autoimmune disease history or systemic immunosuppression, patients were excluded. The method was immunoSEQ multiplex PCR; TCRdb's version includes in-frame clones alone and lacks a portion of them. The sample yields fewer than 60,000 clones, approximately 80% seen once. The sequence came from an adult with an advanced solid tumor such as melanoma, head and neck, liver or kidney cancer. This material consisted of CD4+ or CD8+ T cells sorted from blood, taken in a trial of the OX40 agonist ivuxolimab.

Written as DNA, the CDR3 is TGTGCCAGCAGTCTTAAGACTAGCGTCAAAGAGACCCAGTACTTC. The encoded protein is CASSLKTSVKETQYF. The rearrangement uses TRBV6-4 and TRBJ2-5; 8 positions match TRBD2. This CDR3 has 15 amino acids. With V trimmed by 5 bases and J by 3 bases, 8 bases remained unmatched. Germline loops: CDR1 MRHNA, CDR2 SNTAGT.